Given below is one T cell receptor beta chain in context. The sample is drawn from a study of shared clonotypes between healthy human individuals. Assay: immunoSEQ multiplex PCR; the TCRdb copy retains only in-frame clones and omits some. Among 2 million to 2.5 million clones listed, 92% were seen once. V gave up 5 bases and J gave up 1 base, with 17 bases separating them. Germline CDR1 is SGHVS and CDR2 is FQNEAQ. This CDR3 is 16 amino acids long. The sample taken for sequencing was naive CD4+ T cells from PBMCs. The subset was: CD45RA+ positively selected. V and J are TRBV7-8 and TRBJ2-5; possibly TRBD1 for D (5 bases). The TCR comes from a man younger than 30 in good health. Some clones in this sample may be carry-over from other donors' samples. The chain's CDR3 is CASSLNPQGSQETQYF. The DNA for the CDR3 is TGTGCCAGCAGCCTAAACCCCCAGGGCAGCCAAGAGACCCAGTACTTC.